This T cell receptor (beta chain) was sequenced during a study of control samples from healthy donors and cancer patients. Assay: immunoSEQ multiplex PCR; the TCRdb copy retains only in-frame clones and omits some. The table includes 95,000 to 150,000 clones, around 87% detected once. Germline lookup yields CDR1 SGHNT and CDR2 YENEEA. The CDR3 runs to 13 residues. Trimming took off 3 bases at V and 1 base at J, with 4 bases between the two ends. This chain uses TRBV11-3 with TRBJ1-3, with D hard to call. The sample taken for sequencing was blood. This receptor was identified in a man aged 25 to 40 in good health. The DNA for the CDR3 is TGTGCCAGCAGCTTCCGTTCTGGAAACACCATATATTTT. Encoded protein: CASSFRSGNTIYF.